This entry lists 31 T cell receptor beta chains sequenced from one sample in a study of T cell repertoires in cytomegalovirus infection. TCRdb re-called the reads through MiXCR, storing one row per CDR3 protein. Of about 400,000 distinct CDR3 sequences in the sample, 15% to 20% are singletons; the top ten hold 8.7%. The sample comprised PBMCs. These receptors all come from a human donor in good health (CMV status not recorded). Some clones in this sample may be carry-over from other donors' samples.

This clonotype has ten or more counts. The chain is built from TRBV7-9 and TRBJ1-2; D is ambiguous. Germline V gives CDR1 SEHNR, CDR2 FQNEAQ (reference sequence). The CDR3 is made up of 13 amino acids. Trimming removed 2 bases at V and 3 bases at J, with 7 bases between. The CDR3 is CASSLSVDYGYTF. As DNA, the CDR3 is TGTGCCAGCAGCTTATCGGTAGACTATGGCTACACCTTC.

This clonotype appeared many times. The genes are TRBV7-2 and TRBJ2-7; tentatively, D is TRBD2 (6 bases). The length of the CDR3 is 15 residues. CDR1 is SGHTA and CDR2 is FQGNSA in the germline V gene. The V end lost 1 base, the J end lost 0 bases, and 10 bases lay between the germline ends. CDR3 DNA: TGTGCCAGCAGCTTAGGGCCCGGGGGCTCCTACGAGCAGTACTTC. This translates into CASSLGPGGSYEQYF. Complete variable domain (other parts from reference TRBV7-2 and TRBJ2-7): GAGVSQSPSNKVTEKGKDVELRCDPISGHTALYWYRQSLGQGLEFLIYFQGNSAPDKSGLPSDRFSAERTGGSVSTLTIQRTQQEDSAVYLCASSLGPGGSYEQYFGPGTRLTVT.

This clonotype was detected many times. The gene calls are TRBV6-2 or TRBV6-3 and TRBJ2-6; D may correspond to TRBD1 or TRBD2 (5 bases each). Germline V gene data show CDR1 as MNHEY and CDR2 as SVGEGT. With 4 bases removed from V and 0 bases from J, the gap between germline ends came to 16 bases. CDR3 size: 18 residues. The CDR3 DNA follows: TGTGCCAGCAGTTCACCAGTGAGGGGCGCCTCTGGGGCCAACGTCCTGACTTTC. Protein sequence: CASSSPVRGASGANVLTF.

The V call is TRBV14, the J call TRBJ2-1; 8 nucleotides match TRBD1. The CDR3 sequence is 16 residues long. V lost 4 bases, J lost 3 bases, and 8 bases stayed unmatched. Germline lookup yields CDR1 SGHDN and CDR2 FVKESK. The CDR3 nucleotides read TGTGCCAGCAGCCTGCTCGGACAGGGAAACTACAATGAGCAGTTCTTC. This translates into CASSLLGQGNYNEQFF.

This clonotype was seen a handful of times. The rearrangement joins TRBV7-9 to TRBJ1-1; 7 positions agree with TRBD1. CDR1 SEHNR and CDR2 FQNEAQ come from the germline V gene (reference sequence). Unmatched junction bases numbered 6, after V lost 5 bases and J lost 6 bases. There are 13 residues in the CDR3. The CDR3 DNA sequence: TGTGCCAGCAGCCGTAGGACAGGCGCTGAAGCTTTCTTT. It encodes CASSRRTGAEAFF.

This clonotype has a handful of counts. This chain links TRBV12-3 or TRBV12-4 with TRBJ1-2, with D perhaps TRBD1 (5 bases). The CDR3 consists of 13 residues. V was pared by 0 bases and J by 7 bases, with 9 bases between. The CDR3, as DNA: TGTGCCAGCAGTTTAGCAGGGGTTTCTGGCTACACCTTC. Translating gives CASSLAGVSGYTF.

The genes are TRBV5-4 and TRBJ2-7, with D unresolved. Trimming pared 10 bases from V and 2 bases from J, leaving 16 bases between. In germline, CDR1 is SGHNT, CDR2 YYREEE (reference sequence). The CDR3 sequence is 13 residues long. This CDR3 reads CAYVGHLTYEQYF. Here the CDR3 DNA reads TGTGCCTACGTCGGGCATCTTACCTACGAGCAGTACTTC.

This clonotype appeared many times. The junction departs from germline at one end; a sequencing error may be responsible. CDR3 sequence: CASSSGGLYNEQFF. In DNA, the CDR3 is TGTGCCAGCAGTAGCGGGGGGCTATACAATGAGCAGTTCTTC. The V call is TRBV19, the J call TRBJ2-1, with TRBD2 matching 10 bases. The CDR3 extends over 14 amino acids. Germline CDR1 reads LNHDA; CDR2 reads SQIVND (reference sequence). Using reference TRBV19 and TRBJ2-1 for the parts outside the CDR3, the full variable domain is DGGITQSPKYLFRKEGQNVTLSCEQNLNHDAMYWYRQDPGQGLRLIYYSQIVNDFQKGDIAEGYSVSREKKESFPLTVTSAQKNPTAFYLCASSSGGLYNEQFFGPGTRLTVL.

This clonotype has at least ten counts. The chain carries TRBV7-2 and TRBJ2-4, with D tentatively TRBD2 (7 bases). CDR1 and CDR2 from the germline V gene are SGHTA and FQGNSA. The CDR3 has 18 residues. V lost 2 bases to trimming and J lost 0 bases, with 17 bases between them. The chain's CDR3 is CASSLMGGLAVAKNIQYF. Written as DNA, the CDR3 is TGTGCCAGCAGCTTAATGGGGGGGCTAGCAGTAGCCAAAAACATTCAGTACTTC.

There are a few counts of this clonotype. The V and J genes are TRBV7-2 and TRBJ2-7; D may match TRBD1 or TRBD2 (5 bases each). The ends were cut back, 6 bases at V and 1 base at J, with 19 bases in the middle. Germline CDR1 reads SGHTA; CDR2 reads FQGNSA. CDR3 size: 16 residues. The CDR3 spells CASSAPPGRRSYEQYF. The CDR3 nucleotides are TGTGCCAGCAGTGCCCCCCCGGGACGGCGGTCCTACGAGCAGTACTTC.

This clonotype was seen only a few times. The chain combines TRBV2 with TRBJ1-2, with D maybe TRBD1 (6 bases). Germline values: CDR1 SNHLY, CDR2 FYNNEI. This CDR3 has 12 residues. V lost 5 bases to trimming and J lost 4 bases, with 8 bases between them. CDR3 amino acids: CASSRQVYGYTF. The CDR3 region has the DNA TGTGCCAGCAGTCGACAGGTCTATGGCTACACCTTC.

At least ten counts were recorded for this clonotype. The CDR3 nucleotides are TGTGCCAGCAGCTCCGGACCCCTAGTATACAATGAGCAGTTCTTC. Protein product: CASSSGPLVYNEQFF. This rearrangement joins TRBV7-2 to TRBJ2-1; the D is unclear. The ends were cut back, 4 bases at V and 4 bases at J, with 14 bases in the middle. Germline V gene data show CDR1 as SGHTA and CDR2 as FQGNSA. The CDR3 covers 15 residues.

The chain combines TRBV4-1 with TRBJ1-6, with 7 bases matching TRBD1. This CDR3 comprises 15 residues. J lost 7 bases, V lost 0 bases, and 3 bases had no gene match. Germline lookup yields CDR1 MGHRA and CDR2 YSYEKL. The CDR3 loop is CASSQDRDRNSPLHF. CDR3 nucleotide sequence: TGCGCCAGCAGCCAAGACCGGGACAGAAATTCACCCCTCCACTTT.

In its sample, this clonotype was seen a few times. The chain has TRBV19 and TRBJ1-1; D gene ambiguous. This CDR3 is 13 amino acids long. Per the germline V gene, CDR1 is LNHDA and CDR2 is SQIVND (reference sequence). The ends were cut back, 6 bases at V and 3 bases at J, with 11 bases in the middle. The chain's CDR3 is CASSVAWDTEAFF. The CDR3 nucleotides read TGTGCCAGTAGCGTAGCCTGGGACACTGAAGCTTTCTTT.

This clonotype was detected a few times. CDR3 sequence reads: CSATLTRGFYNEQFF. DNA for the CDR3: TGCAGTGCTACCTTAACCCGCGGGTTTTACAATGAGCAGTTCTTC. The V and J genes are TRBV20-1 and TRBJ2-1, with D perhaps TRBD2 (5 bases). The ends were cut back, 4 bases at V and 4 bases at J, with 17 bases in the middle. The length of the CDR3 is 15 residues. CDR1 is DFQATT and CDR2 is SNEGSKA in the germline V gene (reference sequence).

This sequence joins TRBV27 and TRBJ2-1; D unclear. The CDR3 loop spans 12 amino acids. V shed 8 bases and J shed 9 bases, with 14 bases lying between them. Per germline, CDR1 MNHEY and CDR2 SMNVEV (reference sequence). The CDR3 here is CASQELGSEQFF. The CDR3 DNA reads as TGTGCCAGCCAGGAGCTGGGTTCTGAGCAGTTCTTC.

The chain links TRBV20-1 to TRBJ2-1; D might be TRBD1 (6 bases). The germline V and J ends were trimmed by 8 bases and 8 bases, with 22 bases remaining between them. This CDR3 has 14 residues. Germline CDR1 and CDR2: DFQATT and SNEGSKA (reference sequence). The DNA for the CDR3 is TGCAGTACCCTGATGGGGGCTGTAATCGATGAGCAGTTCTTC. Translation: CSTLMGAVIDEQFF.

This chain joins TRBV14 and TRBJ2-3; tentative D call: TRBD1 (6 bases). Germline V CDR1 and CDR2: SGHDN, FVKESK. This CDR3 spans 15 amino acids. V lost 3 bases and J lost 3, with 13 bases in between. This chain's CDR3 is CASSHRQVRTDTQYF. The CDR3 region has the DNA TGTGCCAGCAGCCACCGACAGGTGAGGACAGATACGCAGTATTTT.

This clonotype was counted between two and nine times. CDR3 in amino acids: CASSSPDKMGSPLHF. DNA for the CDR3: TGTGCCAGCAGTTCCCCGGACAAGATGGGTTCACCCCTCCACTTT. This chain uses TRBV28 with TRBJ1-6; TRBD1 might be the D (5 bases). Germline CDR1 MDHEN, CDR2 SYDVKM. The CDR3 is 15 residues long. Deletions cut 4 bases from V and 9 bases from J, with 16 bases between. The complete variable domain, with remaining parts taken from reference TRBV28 and TRBJ1-6, reads DVKVTQSSRYLVKRTGEKVFLECVQDMDHENMFWYRQDPGLGLRLIYFSYDVKMKEKGDIPEGYSVSREKKERFSLILESASTNQTSMYLCASSSPDKMGSPLHFGNGTRLTVT.

This clonotype was observed at least ten times. J is TRBJ2-3 and V is TRBV12-3 or TRBV12-4, with TRBD1 identical over 7 bases. Unmatched junction bases numbered 13, after V lost 4 bases and J lost 0 bases. CDR3 length: 18 amino acids. The DNA of the CDR3 is TGTGCCAGCAGTTCAGGACAGGTCACGACGACTAGCACAGATACGCAGTATTTT. It is translated as CASSSGQVTTTSTDTQYF.

The rearrangement joins TRBV10-3 to TRBJ2-1; D perhaps matches TRBD2 (5 bases). V shed 6 bases and J shed 6 bases, with 9 bases lying between them. CDR3 length equals 12 residues. Germline V CDR1 and CDR2: ENHRY, SYGVKD. CDR3 sequence reads: CAISGVGNEQFF. In DNA, the CDR3 is TGTGCCATCAGCGGGGTCGGCAATGAGCAGTTCTTC.

The gene calls are TRBV5-4 and TRBJ2-2; 7 bases fit TRBD1. The V gene end was trimmed by 4 bases and the J gene end by 7 bases; junction bases not matched to a gene: 1. The germline V gene has CDR1 SGHNT and CDR2 YYREEE (reference sequence). This CDR3 is 12 amino acids long. The CDR3 sequence: CASSRQGGELFF. CDR3 nucleotides: TGTGCCAGCAGCCGACAGGGCGGGGAGCTGTTTTTT.

This chain connects TRBV20-1 to TRBJ2-5, with D perhaps TRBD2 (6 bases). Germline lookup yields CDR1 DFQATT and CDR2 SNEGSKA (reference sequence). V was trimmed by 3 bases and J by 1 base, leaving 9 bases between them. The CDR3 runs to 13 residues. Here the CDR3 DNA reads TGCAGTGCTAGCCGGGACTCCCAAGAGACCCAGTACTTC. Translating it yields CSASRDSQETQYF.

About this clonotype itself: This CDR3 is missing its conserved last phenylalanine or tryptophan, likely due to a read error. CDR3 nucleotide sequence: TGTGCCAGTAGTATAGAGGGGTCTCGCGCCTACAATGAGCAGTTCTTA. Protein product: CASSIEGSRAYNEQFL. The V call is TRBV19, the J call TRBJ2-1; D ambiguous. In germline, CDR1 is LNHDA, CDR2 SQIVND (reference sequence). The V end was cut by 0 bases, the J end by 2 bases, with 11 bases between. CDR3 size: 16 residues.

The chain uses TRBV7-6 and TRBJ2-1, with TRBD2 matching 10 bases. J gave up 4 bases and V 6 bases, and 9 bases lay outside the gene matches. This CDR3 is built from 16 residues. Germline assignment: CDR1 SGHVS and CDR2 FNYEAQ. CDR3 DNA sequence: TGTGCCAGCAGTTTACCACTAGCGGGGTGGTACAATGAGCAGTTCTTC. Its translation: CASSLPLAGWYNEQFF.

The genes are TRBV29-1 and TRBJ1-1; no definite D call. CDR1 SQVTM and CDR2 ANQGSEA come from the germline V gene. The CDR3 runs to 12 residues. V lost 7 bases and J lost 0, with 9 bases in between. CDR3 protein: CSAQRMNTEAFF. Written as DNA, the CDR3 is TGCAGCGCACAGAGAATGAACACTGAAGCTTTCTTT.

This clonotype was counted ten times or more. The rearrangement uses TRBV7-2 and TRBJ1-2; D gene unclear. This CDR3 has 12 residues. The V end lost 3 bases, the J end lost 4 bases, and 6 bases lay between the germline ends. Germline V lookup: CDR1 SGHTA, CDR2 FQGNSA. DNA of the CDR3: TGTGCCAGCAGCTTTGCCGTCTATGGCTACACCTTC. It yields the protein CASSFAVYGYTF.

The V and J genes are TRBV4-3 and TRBJ2-2; D call uncertain. V was clipped by 2 bases and J by 1 base, with 5 bases between them. Germline V gives CDR1 LGHNA, CDR2 YSLEER. The CDR3 covers 14 residues. This CDR3 is CASSQWVNTGELFF. CDR3 sequence (DNA): TGCGCCAGCAGCCAATGGGTGAACACCGGGGAGCTGTTTTTT.

This clonotype showed up just a few times. The chain is built from TRBV4-1 and TRBJ1-2; TRBD1 matches 7 bases. This CDR3 spans 15 amino acids. V lost 3 bases to trimming and J lost 8 bases; unmatched junction nucleotides: 12. Germline CDR1 is MGHRA and CDR2 is YSYEKL. CDR3 nucleotide sequence: TGCGCCAGCAGCCACCGCGACAGGGAGAAAGGGGGCTACACCTTC. Protein sequence: CASSHRDREKGGYTF.

This clonotype occurred many times. The chain joins TRBV7-2 to TRBJ2-1, with a tentative D call TRBD2 (5 bases). Germline V lookup: CDR1 SGHTA, CDR2 FQGNSA. Trimming stripped 4 bases from V and 9 bases from J, with 16 bases between. CDR3 length equals 14 residues. The chain's CDR3 is CASSSRSPSFEQFF. The DNA of the CDR3 is TGTGCCAGCAGCTCTCGGAGTCCTAGCTTTGAGCAGTTCTTC.

This clonotype appeared a few times. The DNA for the CDR3 is TGTGCCAGCAACGGGTGGGAGAACACTGAAGCTTTCTTT. Translated, it gives CASNGWENTEAFF. The V and J genes are TRBV14 and TRBJ1-1; D remains ambiguous. This CDR3 spans 13 amino acids. V was shortened by 7 bases and J by 1 base, with 10 bases between the two germline ends. Germline CDR1 reads SGHDN; CDR2 reads FVKESK.